The T cell receptor (beta chain) described here comes from a study of regulatory T cells in long-lasting Graves disease. As to this clonotype: Antigen: not known.

According to the study, TCR beta libraries were built with iRepertoire HTBI primers and CDR3-region Arm-PCR. TCRdb re-called the multiplex PCR reads with MiXCR, one entry per CDR3 protein. The table records 360,000 or so distinct CDR3 sequences, over 15% of them present only once. The time point is: newly diagnosed GD, antithyroid drugs for less than 3 months. From RNA extracted from PBMCs, the TCR library was made. Investigators report Graves' disease was diagnosed under American Thyroid Association guidelines. Overall study results and limits: Having few samples may have compromised the accuracy.

These records were also assigned to another study, of T cells in Graves' hyperthyroidism and ophthalmopathy. That paper notes: Also found in blood were most expanded thyroid clonotypes above 0.001.

This TCR derives from a man aged 35-49 years with Graves disease. Specimen: peripheral blood mononuclear cells (PBMCs), collected at new diagnosis, from a patient treated with antithyroid drugs.

The CDR3 here is CASSSPRYPLFF. The CDR3 region has the DNA TGTGCCAGCAGCTCCCCGAGGTACCCGCTTTTCTTT. The chain employs TRBV7-3 and TRBJ1-1, with D unclear. The CDR3 extends over 12 amino acids. Trimming cost V 4 bases and J 13 bases, with 16 bases left between them. Germline V gene sequence: CDR1 SGHTA, CDR2 FQGTGA.